This entry lists 27 T cell receptor beta chains sequenced from one sample in a study of T cells in Graves' hyperthyroidism and ophthalmopathy. TCR beta CDR3 regions were amplified from RNA. Using the HTBI primer set, a first-round RT-PCR was run on the TCR CDR3. Via MiXCR, TCRdb re-called the multiplex PCR reads, giving one row per CDR3 protein. The data show 600,000 or so distinct CDR3 sequences, under 20% seen once. The sample taken for sequencing was blood. The receptors were gathered from a woman under 40 with Graves' hyperthyroidism.

J is TRBJ2-2 and V is TRBV10-3; D possibly uses TRBD1 or TRBD2 (5 bases each). V gave up 8 bases and J gave up 2 bases, with 15 bases separating them. The CDR3 runs to 15 residues. Per germline, CDR1 ENHRY and CDR2 SYGVKD. The CDR3: CAIPFRGPNTGELFF. CDR3 coding DNA: TGTGCCATCCCATTTCGGGGCCCCAACACCGGGGAGCTGTTTTTT.

This clonotype occurred a few times. An end of the junction differs from the germline gene, which may be a read error. The chain joins TRBV6-6 to TRBJ2-3; D uncertain. Germline V CDR1 and CDR2: MNHNY, SVGAGI (reference sequence). The CDR3 contains 16 residues. The CDR3 DNA sequence: TGTACCAGCAGTTACTCGAAGCTGGTGAACACAGATACGCAGTATTTT. It translates to CTSSYSKLVNTDTQYF.

Many counts were recorded for this clonotype. The chain uses TRBV10-2 and TRBJ2-3, with TRBD2 matching 7 bases. The CDR3 runs to 14 residues. Trimming removed 2 bases from V and 4 bases from J; junction bases left unmatched: 3. Germline V CDR1 and CDR2: WSHSY, SAAADI. CDR3 coding DNA: TGCGCCAGCAGTGAGGCGGGAGACCCAGATACGCAGTATTTT. As protein: CASSEAGDPDTQYF.

In this sample, this clonotype turned up many times. The chain carries TRBV7-3 and TRBJ2-1; 8 bases line up with TRBD2. V lost 5 bases to trimming and J lost 0 bases; unmatched junction nucleotides: 6. The V gene's germline CDR1 is SGHTA and CDR2 FQGTGA. CDR3 length: 16 residues. The CDR3 region is CASSPVAGLSYNEQFF. The CDR3 nucleotides are TGTGCCAGCAGCCCAGTAGCGGGACTCTCCTACAATGAGCAGTTCTTC.

This chain uses TRBV7-9 with TRBJ1-5, with no clear D. Per germline, CDR1 SEHNR and CDR2 FQNEAQ (reference sequence). This CDR3 has 14 amino acids. V lost 5 bases and J lost 7, with 15 bases in between. CDR3 nucleotides: TGTGCCAGCAGCCCGGATGGAGGGCTGCAGCCCCAGCATTTT. Residues: CASSPDGGLQPQHF.

The sample holds many counts of this clonotype. The J gene is TRBJ2-1, the V gene TRBV5-1; 15 bases are a match to TRBD2. Germline assignment: CDR1 SGHRS and CDR2 YFSETQ. This CDR3 is 17 amino acids long. Unmatched junction bases numbered 10, after V lost 3 bases and J lost 9 bases. CDR3 bases: TGCGCCAGCAGCTCCCCAGGACTAGCGGGAGGGCAGGGTGAGCAGTTCTTC. Translation gives CASSSPGLAGGQGEQFF.

This clonotype was recorded at least ten times. This chain connects TRBV27 to TRBJ1-5; D ambiguous. In germline, CDR1 is MNHEY, CDR2 SMNVEV (reference sequence). The CDR3 is 17 amino acids. With 2 bases removed from V and 0 bases from J, the gap between germline ends came to 14 bases. The CDR3 spells CASSLLGLENSNQPQHF. CDR3 bases: TGTGCCAGCAGTTTACTGGGGTTAGAAAATAGCAATCAGCCCCAGCATTTT.

This clonotype was detected a few times. The genes are TRBV12-3 or TRBV12-4 and TRBJ2-4; no firm D call. V shed 1 base and J shed 8 bases, with 6 bases lying between them. The CDR3 consists of 12 residues. CDR3 amino acids: CASSLEEDIQYF. In nucleotides, the CDR3 is TGTGCCAGCAGTTTAGAAGAAGACATTCAGTACTTC.

This clonotype was detected many times. The chain employs TRBV7-2 and TRBJ2-5, with D perhaps TRBD2 (5 bases). The CDR3 spans 15 residues. The V gene lost 3 bases and the J gene lost 0 bases, with 11 bases spanning the gap. Germline CDR1 is SGHTA and CDR2 is FQGNSA. Written as DNA, the CDR3 is TGTGCCAGCAGCTTTAACAGCGGACACCAAGAGACCCAGTACTTC. This sequence encodes CASSFNSGHQETQYF.

This chain links TRBV5-1 with TRBJ2-3; 8 bases are shared with TRBD1. Germline lookup yields CDR1 SGHRS and CDR2 YFSETQ. This CDR3 spans 17 amino acids. Trimming cost V 3 bases and J 0 bases; bases outside gene matches: 9. CDR3 region: CASSSTQGAVSTDTQYF. Here the CDR3 DNA reads TGCGCCAGCAGCTCGACCCAGGGGGCGGTGAGCACAGATACGCAGTATTTT.

The gene calls are TRBV7-9 and TRBJ1-1; D is uncertain. V lost 6 bases, J lost 8 bases, and 28 bases lay in between. The CDR3 has 17 residues. Germline CDR1 is SEHNR and CDR2 is FQNEAQ (reference sequence). The CDR3, as DNA: TGTGCCAGCAGTCCCATACTCCGGACCGCGAACTACCCGGAAGCTTTCTTT. Encoded protein: CASSPILRTANYPEAFF.

In its sample, this clonotype was seen many times. V and J are TRBV2 and TRBJ2-2; D call uncertain. Germline assignment: CDR1 SNHLY and CDR2 FYNNEI. Trimming removed 6 bases at V and 2 bases at J, with 13 bases between. The CDR3 covers 15 residues. CDR3 bases: TGTGCCAGCAGGTTCCAACCGCTTAACACCGGGGAGCTGTTTTTT. Amino acids: CASRFQPLNTGELFF.

In this sample, this clonotype turned up many times. The chain links TRBV6-5 to TRBJ1-5; 7 bases map to TRBD1. Germline CDR1 and CDR2: MNHEY and SVGAGI. The CDR3 totals 15 residues. V lost 2 bases, J lost 3 bases, and 4 bases stayed unmatched. CDR3 in amino acids: CASSYNGQVNQPQHF. The DNA of the CDR3 is TGTGCCAGCAGTTACAACGGACAGGTCAATCAGCCCCAGCATTTT.

The gene calls are TRBV20-1 and TRBJ1-5; a weak D match, TRBD1 (6 bases). Germline lookup yields CDR1 DFQATT and CDR2 SNEGSKA (reference sequence). The V gene lost 2 bases and the J gene lost 4 bases, with 12 bases spanning the gap. This CDR3 is 14 amino acids long. CDR3 nucleotide sequence: TGCAGTGCTAGAAGGAGGACAGATAATCAGCCCCAGCATTTT. Its translation: CSARRRTDNQPQHF.

V and J are TRBV5-1 and TRBJ1-4, with D perhaps matching TRBD1 (5 bases). Between the trimmed V and J ends, which lost 6 bases and 5 bases, there was a span of 11 bases. The germline CDR1 and CDR2 sequences are SGHRS and YFSETQ. The CDR3 sequence is 13 residues long. In DNA, the CDR3 is TGCGCCAGCAAGCGGACACCAAATGAAAAACTGTTTTTT. It encodes CASKRTPNEKLFF.

As regards this clonotype: This could be a read error, since a much larger clone is one nucleotide away. This sequence joins TRBV2 and TRBJ2-3, with D unresolved. CDR3 length equals 12 residues. Germline V gives CDR1 SNHLY, CDR2 FYNNEI. CDR3 amino acids: CASSAIVNTRYF. CDR3 nucleotides: TGTGCCAGCAGTGCGATAGTAAATACGCGGTATTTT.

This clonotype was counted a few times. The chain recombines TRBV11-3 with TRBJ2-1, with a weak D call TRBD2 (5 bases). V gave up 8 bases and J gave up 7 bases, with 21 bases separating them. Germline CDR1 and CDR2: SGHNT and YENEEA. This CDR3 region has 15 residues. CDR3 residues: CASQWGIGGRNEQFF. In nucleotides, the CDR3 is TGTGCCAGCCAGTGGGGAATAGGAGGAAGAAATGAGCAGTTCTTC.

The chain links TRBV30 to TRBJ2-2, with TRBD1 matching over 9 bases. The CDR3 runs to 13 residues. The germline gives CDR1 GTSNPN, CDR2 SVGIG (reference sequence). J lost 4 bases, V lost 8 bases, and 5 bases had no gene match. CDR3 protein: CAGYRGRTGELFF. DNA for the CDR3: TGTGCCGGTTACAGGGGGCGCACCGGGGAGCTGTTTTTT.

This clonotype was found many times. The chain employs TRBV12-3 or TRBV12-4 and TRBJ2-1; the D gene is possibly TRBD1 (5 bases). The V gene lost 5 bases and the J gene lost 10 bases, with 18 bases spanning the gap. CDR3 size: 14 residues. CDR3 sequence (DNA): TGTGCCAGCAGTCCGTGGACACGGCTGAGGGAGCAGTTCTTC. It specifies CASSPWTRLREQFF.

The CDR3, as DNA: TGCAGCACTATCCCTACGGGACCCTACAATGAGCAGTTCTTC. This gives the protein CSTIPTGPYNEQFF. The rearrangement joins TRBV29-1 to TRBJ2-1; TRBD1 or TRBD2 may be the D gene (5 bases each). Germline CDR1 SQVTM, CDR2 ANQGSEA. V lost 8 bases to trimming and J lost 2 bases, with 16 bases between them. This CDR3 has 14 amino acids.

This clonotype was counted many times. The genes are TRBV24-1 and TRBJ2-1; the D gene is possibly TRBD2 (6 bases). The CDR3 runs to 16 residues. V was trimmed by 1 base and J by 8 bases, leaving 17 bases between them. CDR1 KGHDR and CDR2 SFDVKD come from the germline V gene. The CDR3 nucleotides read TGTGCCACCAGTGATTTTTCTAGGTCGGGACTCGATGAGCAGTTCTTC. Encoded protein: CATSDFSRSGLDEQFF.

This clonotype occurred many times. This chain connects TRBV10-1 to TRBJ2-5; 8 bases line up with TRBD2. This CDR3 has 15 amino acids. Germline trimming cut 5 bases from V and 4 bases from J; bases unmatched to any gene: 9. The germline gives CDR1 WNHNN, CDR2 SYGVQD (reference sequence). The CDR3: CASSQRELGAETQYF. For the CDR3, the DNA is TGCGCCAGCAGTCAGCGGGAGCTGGGAGCAGAGACCCAGTACTTC.

This clonotype was recorded many times. The V and J genes are TRBV28 and TRBJ2-3; 16 nucleotides line up with TRBD2. Germline V lookup: CDR1 MDHEN, CDR2 SYDVKM. The CDR3 consists of 17 residues. J was trimmed by 3 bases and V by 5 bases; bases with no gene match: 5. The CDR3 region has the DNA TGTGCCAGCAGTCCGGGACTAGCGGGAGGGTTGACAGATACGCAGTATTTT. It specifies CASSPGLAGGLTDTQYF.

The table lists this clonotype with many counts. The chain carries TRBV20-1 and TRBJ2-7; 12 bases are shared with TRBD2. V shed 5 bases, J shed 6 bases, and the junction held 5 bases outside the gene matches. The CDR3 has 13 residues. CDR1 DFQATT and CDR2 SNEGSKA come from the germline V gene (reference sequence). The CDR3 region has the DNA TGCAGTGCTCCGACTAGCGGGAGTTTCGAGCAGTACTTC. Residues: CSAPTSGSFEQYF.

This clonotype was counted ten times or more. The genes are TRBV2 and TRBJ2-7; TRBD1 matches 7 bases. The CDR3 contains 15 residues. V lost 3 bases to trimming and J lost 1 base; unmatched junction nucleotides: 6. The germline CDR1 and CDR2 sequences are SNHLY and FYNNEI. This chain's CDR3 is CASSDWTGLSYEQYF. The CDR3 nucleotides read TGTGCCAGCAGTGATTGGACAGGTCTATCCTACGAGCAGTACTTC.

Many counts were recorded for this clonotype. The chain employs TRBV7-2 and TRBJ2-2; D gene unclear. This CDR3 comprises 14 residues. Per germline, CDR1 SGHTA and CDR2 FQGNSA. V was clipped by 2 bases and J by 4 bases, with 8 bases between them. The CDR3 region is CASSLSTSTGELFF. CDR3 DNA: TGTGCCAGCAGCTTATCGACCTCCACCGGGGAGCTGTTTTTT.

The chain uses TRBV20-1 and TRBJ1-4; D not resolved. The V gene's germline CDR1 is DFQATT and CDR2 SNEGSKA (reference sequence). The CDR3 consists of 13 residues. V was shortened by 0 bases and J by 3 bases, with 5 bases between the two germline ends. The DNA for the CDR3 is TGCAGTGCTAGAGACGATCCTAATGAAAAACTGTTTTTT. Translating it yields CSARDDPNEKLFF.